This record concerns one TCR beta chain sequence. Its antigen remains unknown. In the CD4+ fraction, cells were divided into CD45RA+ naive and CD45RA-negative memory subsets. Genomic DNA per cell subset filled all wells of several immunoSEQ plates. Profiled with immunoSEQ multiplex PCR; TCRdb holds only in-frame clones, not every one. Of around 2.1 million clones listed, approximately 95% are singletons. The V end was cut by 3 bases, the J end by 2 bases, with 9 bases between. Germline CDR1 is SGHRS and CDR2 is YFSETQ. This CDR3 is built from 15 residues. These data belong to a study of shared clonotypes between healthy human individuals. On the study more broadly: Three CD4 naive, three CD4 memory, two CD8 naive and one CD8 memory plate were used per donor. Regarding the study as a whole: Unshared clonotypes carried lower generation probabilities than those common to all four donors.

Sample: naive CD4+ T cells sorted from blood. Subset denoted: CD45RA+ positively selected. The V gene is TRBV5-1, the J gene TRBJ2-6; D not resolved. The clonotype comes from a man aged 18 to 35 in good health. Written as DNA, the CDR3 is TGCGCCAGCAGCTCGGAAGGGACTGGGGCCAACGTCCTGACTTTC. Translated: CASSSEGTGANVLTF.